Below are 26 T cell receptor beta chains sequenced from a single sample in a study of STAT5B mutations in CD4+ large granular lymphocyte leukemia. Here immunoSEQ multiplex PCR was the method, and the copy in TCRdb shows in-frame clones only, minus some. There are roughly 21,000 clones in the sample; 70% to 75% occur only once, and about 29% lies in the top ten. The sequenced sample consisted of CD4+ T cells from blood buffy coats. The receptors here all came from a human donor in good health.

CDR3 DNA sequence: TGTGCCAGCAGCTTGGTAGAGGGACAGATGGCCTACGAGCAGTACTTC. Residues: CASSLVEGQMAYEQYF. This chain joins TRBV5-5 and TRBJ2-7; 7 nucleotides match TRBD1. CDR3 length equals 16 residues. In germline, CDR1 is SGHKS, CDR2 YYEKEE (reference sequence). V lost 0 bases to trimming and J lost 2 bases; unmatched junction nucleotides: 8.

This clone showed up just a few times. The V call is TRBV9, the J call TRBJ2-2; TRBD2 might be the D (5 bases). Germline V lookup: CDR1 SGDLS, CDR2 YYNGEE. This CDR3 region has 16 residues. V was clipped by 1 base and J by 0 bases, with 10 bases between them. The CDR3 DNA reads as TGTGCCAGCAGCGTAAATCGGGGAACGAACACCGGGGAGCTGTTTTTT. This encodes CASSVNRGTNTGELFF.

The V call is TRBV29-1, the J call TRBJ2-3, with 8 positions matching TRBD1. The CDR3 sequence is 11 residues long. Looked up from germline, CDR1 is SQVTM and CDR2 is ANQGSEA. Trimming cost V 8 bases and J 6 bases; bases outside gene matches: 4. This CDR3 reads CSFRQGDTQYF. CDR3 DNA sequence: TGCAGCTTTCGACAGGGGGATACGCAGTATTTT.

About this clone itself: The same CDR3 also results from other DNA sequences found in this sample. The rearrangement joins TRBV7-2 to TRBJ2-3; TRBD2 is a possible D gene (5 bases). V dropped 3 bases and J dropped 3 bases, with 7 bases sitting between them. Per germline, CDR1 SGHTA and CDR2 FQGNSA. The CDR3 loop spans 13 amino acids. The CDR3 region has the DNA TGTGCCAGCAGCTTCCGAGGGACAGATACGCAGTATTTT. Protein sequence: CASSFRGTDTQYF. Drawing the rest from reference TRBV7-2 and TRBJ2-3, the complete variable domain is GAGVSQSPSNKVTEKGKDVELRCDPISGHTALYWYRQSLGQGLEFLIYFQGNSAPDKSGLPSDRFSAERTGGSVSTLTIQRTQQEDSAVYLCASSFRGTDTQYFGPGTRLTVL.

The chain recombines TRBV6-5 with TRBJ1-2; D is ambiguous. Deletions cut 6 bases from V and 2 bases from J, with 7 bases between. This CDR3 region has 12 residues. In germline, CDR1 is MNHEY, CDR2 SVGAGI. The chain's CDR3 is CASRTKNYGYTF. The CDR3 bases are TGTGCCAGCAGGACAAAAAACTATGGCTACACCTTC.

The chain employs TRBV7-6 and TRBJ2-3; 10 bases align to TRBD2. CDR3 length: 16 amino acids. V was pared by 3 bases and J by 3 bases, with 6 bases of the junction left unmatched. Per germline, CDR1 SGHVS and CDR2 FNYEAQ. CDR3 region: CASSFEAGGRTDTQYF. DNA for the CDR3: TGTGCCAGCAGCTTTGAAGCGGGGGGGCGGACAGATACGCAGTATTTT.

The chain recombines TRBV10-3 with TRBJ2-5, with 10 bases aligning to TRBD1. The DNA matches TRBJ2-7 better at its end, which makes the J call doubtful. The CDR3 consists of 14 residues. Germline CDR1 reads ENHRY; CDR2 reads SYGVKD. The CDR3 DNA reads as TGTGCCATCCGGGGACAGGGGCCCACCTACGAGCAGTACTTC. This translates into CAIRGQGPTYEQYF.

This sequence joins TRBV30 and TRBJ2-2; D is undetermined. Germline CDR1 is GTSNPN and CDR2 is SVGIG (reference sequence). This CDR3 has 12 residues. V was clipped by 3 bases and J by 3 bases, with 5 bases between them. CDR3 DNA: TGTGCCTGGAGCAGTTACACCGGGGAGCTGTTTTTT. It codes for CAWSSYTGELFF.

This clone has more than one count but fewer than ten. The chain employs TRBV11-2 and TRBJ1-4; D uncertain. This CDR3 is built from 14 residues. Germline V gene sequence: CDR1 SGHAT, CDR2 FQNNGV. Trimming cost V 3 bases and J 2 bases, with 7 bases left between them. CDR3 amino acids: CASSFLLTNEKLFF. CDR3 coding DNA: TGTGCCAGCAGCTTCCTGTTGACTAATGAAAAACTGTTTTTT.

This clone showed up just a few times. The V call is TRBV7-9, the J call TRBJ2-7; 7 bases line up with TRBD2. This CDR3 region has 13 residues. J gave up 7 bases and V 2 bases, and 5 bases lay outside the gene matches. The V gene's germline CDR1 is SEHNR and CDR2 FQNEAQ (reference sequence). The CDR3 coding sequence is TGTGCCAGCAGCTTATGGGAGGGGATGGAGCAGTACTTC. This encodes CASSLWEGMEQYF.

This clone was picked up a small number of times. CDR3 bases: TGTGCCAGCAGACATGGGGACGGCGTGGATGGCTACACCTTC. This gives the protein CASRHGDGVDGYTF. This chain joins TRBV11-3 and TRBJ1-2; D might be TRBD1 (5 bases). Per germline, CDR1 SGHNT and CDR2 YENEEA. The CDR3 is made up of 14 amino acids. The V gene lost 6 bases and the J gene lost 6 bases, with 17 bases spanning the gap.

A few counts support this clone. This sequence joins TRBV7-9 and TRBJ2-4; D not certain. Germline lookup yields CDR1 SEHNR and CDR2 FQNEAQ (reference sequence). V dropped 1 base and J dropped 0 bases, with 10 bases sitting between them. The CDR3 is 16 residues long. CDR3 in DNA: TGTGCCAGCAGCTTAGTTAGGCCGACAGCCAAAAACATTCAGTACTTC. Protein product: CASSLVRPTAKNIQYF.

The V gene is TRBV20-1, the J gene TRBJ2-5, with D unclear. The V and J ends lost 2 bases and 5 bases respectively, with 6 bases between them. The CDR3 has 11 residues. The germline V gene encodes CDR1 DFQATT and CDR2 SNEGSKA (reference sequence). The CDR3 sequence: CSARIGETQYF. The CDR3 coding sequence is TGCAGTGCTAGAATTGGGGAGACCCAGTACTTC.

This chain links TRBV19 with TRBJ2-5, with a tentative D call TRBD2 (6 bases). V was clipped by 2 bases and J by 6 bases, with 13 bases between them. Germline assignment: CDR1 LNHDA and CDR2 SQIVND (reference sequence). The length of the CDR3 is 14 residues. The CDR3 sequence: CASSIRAGPQTQYF. The CDR3 DNA reads TGTGCCAGTAGTATACGGGCGGGGCCCCAGACCCAGTACTTC.

The chain uses TRBV5-6 and TRBJ1-6; no firm D call. The germline gives CDR1 SGHDT, CDR2 YYEEEE. This CDR3 spans 12 amino acids. V was cut by 2 bases and J by 9 bases, with 6 bases left in between. The CDR3 protein is CASSFEASPLHF. CDR3 nucleotide sequence: TGTGCCAGCAGCTTCGAAGCTTCACCCCTCCACTTT.

This clone was detected a few times. The chain has TRBV12-2 and TRBJ2-7; the table's D call, TRBD2, was not checked against the DNA. TRBV12-2 is an annotated pseudogene. The CDR3 has 17 residues. This CDR3 is CASRLEGTGGLSYEQYF. As DNA, the CDR3 is TGTGCAAGTCGCTTAGAAGGAACGGGGGGCCTCTCCTACGAGCAGTACTTC.

This clone came up once. This chain uses TRBV5-1 with TRBJ2-1, with TRBD1 matching over 10 bases. CDR1 and CDR2 from the germline V gene are SGHRS and YFSETQ. The CDR3 has 15 residues. V shed 0 bases and J 8 bases; nucleotides not matched to a gene: 5. The CDR3: CASSLVTGGSDEQFF. The CDR3 DNA is TGCGCCAGCAGCTTGGTGACAGGGGGCTCGGATGAGCAGTTCTTC.

The gene calls are TRBV7-9 and TRBJ1-1; D is undetermined. Trimming removed 0 bases at V and 2 bases at J, with 7 bases between. The CDR3 runs 14 residues. Germline assignment: CDR1 SEHNR and CDR2 FQNEAQ (reference sequence). This CDR3 is CASSLAGSNTEAFF. CDR3 DNA sequence: TGTGCCAGCAGCTTAGCTGGGAGCAACACTGAAGCTTTCTTT.

CDR3 residues: CASRKGVGNTEAFF. DNA of the CDR3: TGTGCCAGTAGGAAAGGGGTGGGAAACACTGAAGCTTTCTTT. The gene calls are TRBV19 and TRBJ1-1, with a weak D call TRBD1 (5 bases). This CDR3 is built from 14 residues. Per germline, CDR1 LNHDA and CDR2 SQIVND (reference sequence). The ends were cut back, 6 bases at V and 2 bases at J, with 13 bases in the middle.

The chain carries TRBV23-1 and TRBJ1-2, with 8 bases lining up with TRBD1. TRBV23-1 is noted as an ORF with a role that remains uncertain. The CDR3 consists of 12 residues. Trimming at V came to 11 bases and at J to 6 bases, leaving 8 bases not matched to a gene. In DNA, the CDR3 is TGCGCCGCGAGGGACAGGAGTCATGGCTACACCTTC. Residues: CAARDRSHGYTF.

This clone was seen a few times. The genes are TRBV6-5 and TRBJ1-4, with D perhaps matching TRBD1 (6 bases). CDR1 and CDR2 (germline): MNHEY, SVGAGI. V was clipped by 6 bases and J by 8 bases, with 7 bases between them. The CDR3 has 11 residues. CDR3 sequence reads: CASRGGEKLFF. The CDR3 DNA reads TGTGCCAGCAGGGGGGGCGAAAAACTGTTTTTT.

A single count supports this clone. The chain links TRBV28 to TRBJ1-5, with TRBD1 matching 10 bases. Germline trimming cut 6 bases from V and 5 bases from J; bases unmatched to any gene: 1. Germline assignment: CDR1 MDHEN and CDR2 SYDVKM. The CDR3 loop spans 13 amino acids. In DNA, the CDR3 is TGTGCCAGCAGGACAGGGGGCCATCAGCCCCAGCATTTT. This gives the protein CASRTGGHQPQHF.

This chain links TRBV6-5 with TRBJ2-1, with 8 bases fitting TRBD1. Looked up from germline, CDR1 is MNHEY and CDR2 is SVGAGI. J gave up 3 bases and V 6 bases, and 10 bases lay outside the gene matches. CDR3 length equals 16 residues. The DNA of the CDR3 is TGTGCCAGCAGATACGGACAGGGCGGGTACTACAATGAGCAGTTCTTC. This gives the protein CASRYGQGGYYNEQFF.

The chain recombines TRBV2 with TRBJ2-3, with D unresolved. The CDR3 has 14 amino acids. Trimming left V 3 bases short and J 6 bases short, with 13 bases between. CDR1 SNHLY and CDR2 FYNNEI come from the germline V gene. This CDR3 reads CASSDIQPWDTQYF. As DNA, the CDR3 is TGTGCCAGCAGTGATATCCAGCCGTGGGATACGCAGTATTTT. Full variable domain (rest looked up from reference TRBV2 and TRBJ2-3): EPEVTQTPSHQVTQMGQEVILRCVPISNHLYFYWYRQILGQKVEFLVSFYNNEISEKSEIFDDQFSVERPDGSNFTLKIRSTKLEDSAMYFCASSDIQPWDTQYFGPGTRLTVL.

V and J are TRBV7-9 and TRBJ2-7; the D gene could be TRBD1 or TRBD2 (6 bases each). V lost 1 base to trimming and J lost 3 bases, with 13 bases between them. Germline V lookup: CDR1 SEHNR, CDR2 FQNEAQ (reference sequence). The CDR3 is made up of 15 amino acids. CDR3 sequence (DNA): TGTGCCAGCAGCTTAGAAGGGGGGACGAACTACGAGCAGTACTTC. Its translation is CASSLEGGTNYEQYF.

The chain uses TRBV6-1 and TRBJ2-7; 12 bases line up with TRBD2. Germline V CDR1 and CDR2: MNHNS, SASEGT. The CDR3 is 18 amino acids. Unmatched junction bases numbered 10, after V lost 4 bases and J lost 0 bases. The CDR3 DNA reads TGTGCCAGCAGTGGACCGGCTAGCGGGAGGGCAAGCTCCTACGAGCAGTACTTC. This gives the protein CASSGPASGRASSYEQYF.